This T cell receptor beta chain is from a study of identical twins. TCRdb itself ran the 5' RACE reads through MiXCR, one entry per CDR3 protein. The repertoire holds 1.5 million or so distinct CDR3 sequences, with about 31% as singletons. This CDR3 spans 14 amino acids. V shed 9 bases and J shed 2 bases, with 16 bases lying between them. The germline CDR1 and CDR2 sequences are LNHNV and YYDKDF (reference sequence). V is TRBV15 and J is TRBJ1-2, with D perhaps TRBD1 (5 bases). This TCR was sampled from a newborn girl in good health. The material sequenced was cord blood. CDR3 region: CATRRGGENYGYTF. For the CDR3, the DNA is TGTGCCACACGCCGTGGAGGGGAAAACTATGGCTACACCTTC.